This passage covers 6 T cell receptor beta chains from one sample sequenced in a study of shared clonotypes between healthy human individuals. Terminally differentiated effector memory CD45RA+ cells were excluded from the naive CD8 cells, which were CD45RO-negative and positively selected for CCR7. Clones were read by immunoSEQ multiplex PCR, and TCRdb kept only the in-frame ones, dropping some. The sample contains 560,000 or so clones, about 96% of which appear only once. The specimen sequenced was naive CD8+ T cells sorted from blood. Receptors were obtained from a woman aged 30 to 39 in good health.

This sequence joins TRBV19 and TRBJ2-5, with D possibly TRBD2 on 5 matching bases. The CDR3 totals 13 residues. With 3 bases removed from V and 5 bases from J, the gap between germline ends came to 10 bases. Germline V gene data show CDR1 as LNHDA and CDR2 as SQIVND (reference sequence). In DNA form, the CDR3 reads TGTGCCAGTAGTATGGTGGGAGCGGAGACCCAGTACTTC. This gives the protein CASSMVGAETQYF.

The rearrangement uses TRBV27 and TRBJ2-1; D is undetermined. Between the trimmed V and J ends, which lost 2 bases and 1 base, there was a span of 9 bases. Germline V lookup: CDR1 MNHEY, CDR2 SMNVEV (reference sequence). This CDR3 has 15 residues. CDR3 in amino acids: CASSLSLGSYNEQFF. The CDR3 DNA sequence: TGTGCCAGCAGTTTAAGTCTTGGGTCCTACAATGAGCAGTTCTTC.

V usage is TRBV13 and J usage is TRBJ2-5, with TRBD2 as a possible D gene (6 bases). Germline values: CDR1 PRHDT, CDR2 FYEKMQ (reference sequence). This CDR3 contains 15 residues. The V gene lost 5 bases and the J gene lost 0 bases, with 13 bases spanning the gap. The DNA for the CDR3 is TGTGCCAGCAGCGGCGGGGTGAGGAACCAAGAGACCCAGTACTTC. It translates to CASSGGVRNQETQYF.

This chain links TRBV28 with TRBJ2-7; D assignment may be TRBD1 or TRBD2 (5 bases each). Germline CDR1 is MDHEN and CDR2 is SYDVKM. The CDR3 is 14 amino acids. V was cut by 3 bases and J by 2 bases, with 11 bases left in between. CDR3 in DNA: TGTGCCAGCAGTTTTGGGGACCGACCCTACGAGCAGTACTTC. Protein product: CASSFGDRPYEQYF.

V usage is TRBV6-5 and J usage is TRBJ2-3, with TRBD2 matching 7 bases. The CDR3 spans 15 residues. Trimming at V came to 2 bases and at J to 3 bases, leaving 5 bases not matched to a gene. Germline CDR1 and CDR2: MNHEY and SVGAGI. Here the CDR3 reads CASSYGGGSTDTQYF. In nucleotides, the CDR3 is TGTGCCAGCAGTTACGGCGGGGGAAGTACAGATACGCAGTATTTT.

The rearrangement uses TRBV5-1 and TRBJ1-1, with D hard to call. Germline CDR1 SGHRS, CDR2 YFSETQ. The CDR3 has 16 residues. V gave up 0 bases and J gave up 5 bases, with 17 bases separating them. Here the CDR3 DNA reads TGCGCCAGCAGCTTGGTGGTTTGGGGTTCTTGGACTGAAGCTTTCTTT. Translation gives CASSLVVWGSWTEAFF.